The 25 T cell receptor beta chains listed next were all sequenced from one sample in a study of blood T cell repertoires in COVID-19. TCRdb's copy holds only in-frame clones and misses some; the assay was immunoSEQ multiplex PCR. This sample has under 55,000 clones, with approximately 79% found just once. Sequenced material: peripheral blood. Source of these receptors: a man between 65 and 79 years old with acute or convalescent COVID-19.

The V call is TRBV29-1, the J call TRBJ1-1; D perhaps matches TRBD1 (6 bases). The CDR3 loop spans 13 amino acids. CDR1 is SQVTM, CDR2 ANQGSEA, per germline. Trimming took off 6 bases at V and 2 bases at J, with 13 bases between the two ends. CDR3 sequence reads: CSVNLGGNTEAFF. CDR3 bases: TGCAGCGTCAACTTAGGGGGTAACACTGAAGCTTTCTTT.

DNA of the CDR3: TGTGCCAGCAGCGAGGGGACAGGGGGAGGTGAAAAACTGTTTTTT. As protein: CASSEGTGGGEKLFF. The chain combines TRBV5-5 with TRBJ1-4; 11 nucleotides line up with TRBD1. After removal of 4 bases from V and 7 bases from J, the junction contained 6 bases not matched to a gene. Germline V gene sequence: CDR1 SGHKS, CDR2 YYEKEE (reference sequence). The CDR3 runs to 15 residues.

In its sample, this clone was seen once. The chain combines TRBV5-1 with TRBJ2-6; 7 positions agree with TRBD1. The length of the CDR3 is 17 residues. Germline assignment: CDR1 SGHRS and CDR2 YFSETQ. V was clipped by 2 bases and J by 0 bases; unmatched bases: 5. CDR3 region: CASSLGQVFSGANVLTF. As DNA, the CDR3 is TGCGCCAGCAGCTTAGGACAGGTTTTCTCTGGGGCCAACGTCCTGACTTTC.

This chain links TRBV5-8 with TRBJ2-5; 9 bases match TRBD1. CDR1 is SGHTS, CDR2 YDEGEE, per germline. The trim removed 1 base at V and 1 base at J, leaving 5 bases unmatched. CDR3 length equals 16 residues. The CDR3: CASSLRGQGRQETQYF. The CDR3, as DNA: TGTGCCAGCAGCTTGAGGGGACAGGGTCGCCAAGAGACCCAGTACTTC. The entire variable domain, with the rest obtained from reference TRBV5-8 and TRBJ2-5, is as follows: EAGVTQSPTHLIKTRGQQATLRCSPISGHTSVYWYQQALGLGLQFLLWYDEGEERNRGNFPPRFSGRQFPNYSSELNVNALELEDSALYLCASSLRGQGRQETQYFGPGTRLLVL.

This clone came up once. The chain has TRBV28 and TRBJ1-3; no definite D call. The CDR3 is 16 residues long. V was shortened by 3 bases and J by 0 bases, with 12 bases between the two germline ends. CDR1 and CDR2 from the germline V gene are MDHEN and SYDVKM. The CDR3 protein is CASSFFSGDSGNTIYF. Written as DNA, the CDR3 is TGTGCCAGCAGTTTTTTCTCTGGAGACTCTGGAAACACCATATATTTT.

V gene TRBV11-3 combines with J gene TRBJ2-7, with 7 bases matching TRBD1. The germline gives CDR1 SGHNT, CDR2 YENEEA. The CDR3 runs 14 residues. Trimming took 1 base from V and 6 from J; bases not matched to a gene: 6. CDR3 sequence (DNA): TGTGCCAGCAGCTTAGCCCCCCGACAGGGCGAGCAGTACTTC. It translates to CASSLAPRQGEQYF.

CDR3: CASSPLGGAALAKNIQYF. For the CDR3, the DNA is TGTGCCAGCTCACCACTCGGCGGGGCGGCTCTAGCCAAAAACATTCAGTACTTC. The chain uses TRBV18 and TRBJ2-4; D is perhaps TRBD2 (6 bases). In germline, CDR1 is KGHSH, CDR2 LQKENI. V shed 1 base and J shed 0 bases, with 16 bases lying between them. The CDR3 totals 18 residues.

The chain is built from TRBV15 and TRBJ2-7; 13 bases agree with TRBD2. Trimming took 4 bases from V and 5 from J; bases not matched to a gene: 5. CDR1 is LNHNV, CDR2 YYDKDF, per germline (reference sequence). CDR3 length equals 15 residues. CDR3 DNA: TGTGCCACCAGCACAGGACTAGCGGGAGTCCACGAGCAGTACTTC. This codes for CATSTGLAGVHEQYF. Variable domain in full (rest from reference TRBV15 and TRBJ2-7): DAMVIQNPRYQVTQFGKPVTLSCSQTLNHNVMYWYQQKSSQAPKLLFHYYDKDFNNEADTPDNFQSRRPNTSFCFLDIRSPGLGDTAMYLCATSTGLAGVHEQYFGPGTRLTVT.

The J gene is TRBJ1-1, the V gene TRBV5-1; 7 bases map to TRBD1. The ends lost 2 bases at V and 5 bases at J; junction bases unmatched: 6. Germline-derived CDR1 and CDR2 are SGHRS and YFSETQ. This CDR3 comprises 14 residues. The CDR3 region has the DNA TGCGCCAGCAGCTTCGACAGGGTTGGAACTGAAGCTTTCTTT. It yields the protein CASSFDRVGTEAFF.

The chain links TRBV29-1 to TRBJ2-3; TRBD2 agrees at 10 bases. Germline V gives CDR1 SQVTM, CDR2 ANQGSEA. The CDR3 spans 15 residues. The trim removed 6 bases at V and 0 bases at J, leaving 6 bases unmatched. This CDR3 is CSVLLAGFSTDTQYF. The CDR3 DNA reads TGCAGCGTCCTACTAGCGGGGTTTAGCACAGATACGCAGTATTTT.

The chain links TRBV27 to TRBJ2-3; weak D call: TRBD1 (6 bases). CDR1 and CDR2 from the germline V gene are MNHEY and SMNVEV (reference sequence). The CDR3 extends over 12 amino acids. The V end lost 6 bases, the J end lost 9 bases, and 13 bases lay between the germline ends. Written as DNA, the CDR3 is TGTGCCAGCAGAACAGGGCTTCGGACGCAGTATTTT. Translated: CASRTGLRTQYF.

CDR3 DNA sequence: TGTGCCAGCAGCATAATGCTGGACAGGGAGAGGAACACTGAAGCTTTCTTT. It is translated as CASSIMLDRERNTEAFF. The V call is TRBV21-1, the J call TRBJ1-1; TRBD1, the table's D call, lacks a check against the DNA. TRBV21-1 is given as a pseudogene. The CDR3 consists of 17 residues.

The chain carries TRBV11-3 and TRBJ2-7; 7 bases fit TRBD2. This CDR3 has 16 residues. The junction had 10 bases not matched to a gene; V was cut back by 4 bases and J by 1 base. CDR1 SGHNT and CDR2 YENEEA come from the germline V gene. The CDR3 region has the DNA TGTGCCAGCAGCTATATTCCGGGGGAGGGGTCCTACGAGCAGTACTTC. It yields the protein CASSYIPGEGSYEQYF.

The chain links TRBV27 to TRBJ2-1; 11 bases fit TRBD1. CDR1 and CDR2 (germline): MNHEY, SMNVEV (reference sequence). The trim removed 4 bases at V and 7 bases at J, leaving 9 bases unmatched. This CDR3 comprises 16 residues. DNA of the CDR3: TGTGCCAGCAGTTCCCCCCGGACAGGGGGCACAAATGAGCAGTTCTTC. It yields the protein CASSSPRTGGTNEQFF.

This clone was recorded only once. The chain joins TRBV18 to TRBJ2-1; 9 nucleotides agree with TRBD2. V was clipped by 8 bases and J by 7 bases; unmatched bases: 18. From germline, CDR1 is KGHSH and CDR2 LQKENI. The CDR3 runs 17 residues. CDR3 sequence (DNA): TGTGCCAGCACATCACCACGCGGCGGGAGGGCCACTAATGAGCAGTTCTTC. It codes for CASTSPRGGRATNEQFF.

CDR3 bases: TGTGCCAGCAGCTTGGTGGCGAACAGAAAGCATTTT. Protein: CASSLVANRKHF. The V gene is TRBV5-8, the J gene TRBJ1-5; D remains unclear. CDR3 size: 12 residues. Trimming shortened V by 0 bases and J by 14 bases, and 12 bases separated the two germline ends. Germline CDR1 SGHTS, CDR2 YDEGEE.

Notes on this clone: Other DNA variants within this sample encode the same CDR3. The rearrangement links TRBV28 to TRBJ2-5, with D tentatively TRBD1 (5 bases). CDR3 size: 17 residues. Trimming stripped 10 bases from V and 5 bases from J, with 29 bases between. CDR1 is MDHEN, CDR2 SYDVKM, per germline. CDR3 in DNA: TGTGCCATCGGCACCCAGGGCCCGATGGCCCGACGGGAGACCCAGTACTTC. Its protein product is CAIGTQGPMARRETQYF.

The genes are TRBV11-3 and TRBJ2-7; 7 positions match TRBD2. Germline V gives CDR1 SGHNT, CDR2 YENEEA. This CDR3 has 15 amino acids. The V and J ends lost 5 bases and 6 bases, in that order; junction bases with no gene match: 13. The CDR3 protein is CASSLGGSGIGEQYF. The CDR3 DNA sequence: TGTGCCAGCAGCCTGGGTGGGAGCGGGATTGGCGAGCAGTACTTC.

The V and J genes are TRBV4-3 and TRBJ2-3; 7 positions match TRBD2. From germline, CDR1 is LGHNA and CDR2 YSLEER. Trimming cost V 2 bases and J 2 bases; bases outside gene matches: 7. The CDR3 consists of 16 residues. The CDR3 sequence is CASSQNLAEFTDTQYF. In DNA form, the CDR3 reads TGCGCCAGCAGCCAAAACCTAGCGGAGTTCACAGATACGCAGTATTTT.

The rearrangement joins TRBV5-8 to TRBJ2-1; 12 bases align to TRBD1. Germline values: CDR1 SGHTS, CDR2 YDEGEE. V trimming: 1 base; J trimming: 7 bases; junction bases outside the gene matches: 3. This CDR3 has 15 amino acids. Written as DNA, the CDR3 is TGTGCCAGCAGCTTGAGGGACAGGGGGCTAAATGAGCAGTTCTTC. Translated: CASSLRDRGLNEQFF.

V is TRBV6-4 and J is TRBJ2-2; TRBD2 aligns across 10 bases. Germline CDR1 is MRHNA and CDR2 is SNTAGT. The ends lost 2 bases at V and 3 bases at J; junction bases unmatched: 0. The CDR3 has 15 residues. The CDR3 here is CASSDGTSDTGELFF. CDR3 nucleotide sequence: TGTGCCAGCAGTGACGGGACTAGCGACACCGGGGAGCTGTTTTTT.

Many counts were recorded for this clone. The CDR3 region has the DNA TGTGCCAGCAGTGAGGACAGGGCCCCAGATACGCAGTATTTT. Its protein is CASSEDRAPDTQYF. The genes are TRBV6-1 and TRBJ2-3, with TRBD1 identical over 8 bases. Germline values: CDR1 MNHNS, CDR2 SASEGT. The V gene end was trimmed by 3 bases and the J gene end by 4 bases; junction bases not matched to a gene: 3. This CDR3 comprises 14 residues.

The chain joins TRBV11-2 to TRBJ1-1; perhaps TRBD1 as D (6 bases). The CDR3 is 14 residues long. Trimming pared 6 bases from V and 2 bases from J, leaving 13 bases between. Germline V CDR1 and CDR2: SGHAT, FQNNGV. CDR3 nucleotide sequence: TGTGCCAGCAGGCGGGGGCGATCTAACACTGAAGCTTTCTTT. This encodes CASRRGRSNTEAFF.

The gene calls are TRBV6-5 and TRBJ2-1; 9 bases agree with TRBD2. The CDR3 covers 16 residues. Trimming at V came to 1 base and at J to 8 bases, leaving 9 bases not matched to a gene. Germline V gene data show CDR1 as MNHEY and CDR2 as SVGAGI. The CDR3 bases are TGTGCCAGCAGTTACTTCGCGGGGGGGCGATCATATGAGCAGTTCTTC. As protein: CASSYFAGGRSYEQFF.

V and J are TRBV6-2 or TRBV6-3 and TRBJ1-2; 7 positions match TRBD1. The V and J ends lost 5 bases and 0 bases, in that order; junction bases with no gene match: 9. Per germline, CDR1 MNHEY and CDR2 SVGEGT. The CDR3 extends over 16 amino acids. This CDR3 reads CASSLLGQQANYGYTF. Here the CDR3 DNA reads TGTGCCAGCAGTCTGTTGGGACAGCAAGCTAACTATGGCTACACCTTC.